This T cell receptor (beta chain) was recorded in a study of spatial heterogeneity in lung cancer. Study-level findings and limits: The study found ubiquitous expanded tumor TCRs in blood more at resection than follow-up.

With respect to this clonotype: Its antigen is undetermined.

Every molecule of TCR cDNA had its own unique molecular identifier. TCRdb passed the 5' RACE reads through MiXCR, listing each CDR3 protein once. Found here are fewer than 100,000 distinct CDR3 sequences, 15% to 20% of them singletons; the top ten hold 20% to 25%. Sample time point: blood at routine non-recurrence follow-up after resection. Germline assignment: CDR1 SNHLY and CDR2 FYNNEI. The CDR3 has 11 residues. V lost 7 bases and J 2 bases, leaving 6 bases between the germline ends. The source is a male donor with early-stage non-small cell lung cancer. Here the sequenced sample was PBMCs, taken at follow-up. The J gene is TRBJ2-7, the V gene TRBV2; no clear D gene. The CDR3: CASTSTYEQYF. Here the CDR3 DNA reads TGTGCCAGCACAAGTACCTACGAGCAGTACTTC.